The 19 T cell receptor beta chains in this list originate from one sample, sequenced in a study of human T cells and chemical hapten exposure. Documented time point: pre-sensitization, week 0. The treatment denotes: therapeutic diphenylcyclopropenone sensitization with weekly scalp DPC. TCRdb used MiXCR to reprocess the RACE reads, holding one entry per CDR3 protein. The sample contains about 380,000 distinct CDR3 sequences, roughly 5% of which appear only once. The sequenced sample was whole blood, obtained in connection with sensitization to the hapten diphenylcyclopropenone (DPC). The receptors here all came from a woman aged 50 to 60 with alopecia areata. Some clones in this sample may be carry-over from other donors' samples.

This clonotype showed up many times. The rearrangement links TRBV3-1 to TRBJ1-1; D uncertain. V dropped 4 bases and J dropped 5 bases, with 17 bases sitting between them. Looked up from germline, CDR1 is LGHDT and CDR2 is YNNKEL (reference sequence). CDR3 length: 15 amino acids. The CDR3: CASSLSGRGTTEAFF. In nucleotides, the CDR3 is TGTGCCAGCAGCCTCTCCGGGCGAGGAACGACTGAAGCTTTCTTT.

This clonotype has at least ten counts. This chain uses TRBV4-2 with TRBJ2-2; no clear D. Germline CDR1 reads LGHNA; CDR2 reads YNFKEQ. V was clipped by 0 bases and J by 4 bases, with 6 bases between them. The CDR3 covers 14 residues. CDR3 residues: CASSQEGLTGELFF. In DNA, the CDR3 is TGTGCCAGCAGCCAAGAGGGCCTCACCGGGGAGCTGTTTTTT.

The sample holds many counts of this clonotype. J is TRBJ2-7 and V is TRBV28, with 8 bases lining up with TRBD1. The CDR3 runs to 14 residues. Per the germline V gene, CDR1 is MDHEN and CDR2 is SYDVKM. Unmatched junction bases numbered 5, after V lost 4 bases and J lost 3 bases. The CDR3 DNA reads TGTGCCAGCAGTTGGGACAGGTCCTACTACGAGCAGTACTTC. Translation gives CASSWDRSYYEQYF.

This clonotype has only a few counts. The genes are TRBV12-3 or TRBV12-4 and TRBJ1-1; 9 nucleotides line up with TRBD1. Trimming cost V 8 bases and J 0 bases; bases outside gene matches: 4. The CDR3 has 14 amino acids. CDR3 amino acids: CASATGGLNTEAFF. The CDR3 DNA follows: TGTGCCAGCGCGACAGGGGGATTGAACACTGAAGCTTTCTTT.

To note about this clonotype: A much larger clone lies a single base off, so this may be a read error. V usage is TRBV20-1 and J usage is TRBJ2-7; TRBD2 agrees at 8 bases. J lost 5 bases, V lost 6 bases, and 12 bases had no gene match. Germline CDR1 and CDR2: DFQATT and SNEGSKA (reference sequence). The CDR3 covers 14 residues. The CDR3 is CSAVPAGDSNEQYF. In DNA, the CDR3 is TGCAGTGCAGTCCCAGCGGGGGATTCCAACGAGCAGTACTTC.

This clonotype appeared many times. The rearrangement uses TRBV9 and TRBJ2-3; tentatively, D is TRBD1 or TRBD2 (6 bases each). The V gene's germline CDR1 is SGDLS and CDR2 YYNGEE. This CDR3 comprises 15 residues. The germline V and J ends were trimmed by 4 bases and 0 bases, with 12 bases remaining between them. The CDR3 DNA reads TGTGCCAGCAGCCTCACAGGGACTAGCACAGATACGCAGTATTTT. Protein: CASSLTGTSTDTQYF.

This clonotype was observed many times. The chain couples TRBV7-6 to TRBJ2-5; tentative D call: TRBD2 (5 bases). Germline assignment: CDR1 SGHVS and CDR2 FNYEAQ. The CDR3 covers 18 residues. Between the trimmed V and J ends, which lost 5 bases and 4 bases, there was a span of 26 bases. In nucleotides, the CDR3 is TGTGCCAGCAGCCCCCTTCGTATTGAATCGGGGTTGATAGAGACCCAGTACTTC. This codes for CASSPLRIESGLIETQYF. Variable domain in full (rest from reference TRBV7-6 and TRBJ2-5): GAGVSQSPRYKVTKRGQDVALRCDPISGHVSLYWYRQALGQGPEFLTYFNYEAQQDKSGLPNDRFSAERPEGSISTLTIQRTEQRDSAMYRCASSPLRIESGLIETQYFGPGTRLLVL.

This clonotype was observed a few times. The gene calls are TRBV6-1 and TRBJ1-3; D not resolved. Trimming removed 3 bases from V and 0 bases from J, with 12 bases in between. The CDR3 consists of 16 residues. Germline loops: CDR1 MNHNS, CDR2 SASEGT. This CDR3 is CASSDPRLGSGNTIYF. The CDR3 DNA reads TGTGCCAGCAGTGACCCCAGATTGGGCTCTGGAAACACCATATATTTT.

This clonotype has at least ten counts. The rearrangement uses TRBV5-1 and TRBJ1-5; 8 bases are shared with TRBD1. The ends lost 5 bases at V and 3 bases at J; junction bases unmatched: 7. Germline CDR1 SGHRS, CDR2 YFSETQ. The CDR3 runs to 15 residues. The CDR3 nucleotides read TGCGCCAGCAGACCCGAGACAGGGGACAATCAGCCCCAGCATTTT. Translation gives CASRPETGDNQPQHF.

This clonotype was counted only a few times. The gene calls are TRBV12-3 or TRBV12-4 and TRBJ1-1, with a tentative D call TRBD1 (6 bases). The CDR3 is 13 amino acids. V dropped 9 bases and J dropped 2 bases, with 13 bases sitting between them. DNA of the CDR3: TGTGCCAGTTATGCAGGGGTTAACACTGAAGCTTTCTTT. Its translation: CASYAGVNTEAFF.

This clonotype was picked up a small number of times. J is TRBJ2-3 and V is TRBV28, with a tentative D call TRBD2 (5 bases). CDR1 and CDR2 from the germline V gene are MDHEN and SYDVKM. The CDR3 covers 14 residues. V dropped 5 bases and J dropped 5 bases, with 14 bases sitting between them. CDR3 amino acids: CASSPTEEGDTQYF. CDR3 DNA sequence: TGTGCCAGCAGTCCGACCGAAGAGGGAGATACGCAGTATTTT.

The sample holds many counts of this clonotype. The gene calls are TRBV2 and TRBJ2-1, with 9 bases aligning to TRBD2. V shed 11 bases and J 8 bases; nucleotides not matched to a gene: 10. From germline, CDR1 is SNHLY and CDR2 FYNNEI. The CDR3 is 13 amino acids. The CDR3 reads CAGLAGTRDEQFF. The CDR3 DNA sequence: TGTGCCGGCCTAGCGGGGACTAGAGATGAGCAGTTCTTC.

At least ten counts were recorded for this clonotype. The chain combines TRBV3-1 with TRBJ2-3; D assignment may be TRBD1 or TRBD2 (6 bases each). V dropped 1 base and J dropped 2 bases, with 10 bases sitting between them. CDR3 length: 15 residues. CDR1 and CDR2 from the germline V gene are LGHDT and YNNKEL (reference sequence). CDR3 amino acids: CASSQGGTPTDTQYF. CDR3 DNA: TGTGCCAGCAGCCAAGGCGGGACACCCACAGATACGCAGTATTTT.

The chain uses TRBV30 and TRBJ2-6; D is ambiguous. Germline V gene data show CDR1 as GTSNPN and CDR2 as SVGIG (reference sequence). V lost 4 bases, J lost 0 bases, and 10 bases lay in between. This CDR3 is 15 amino acids long. This CDR3 is CAWTGLSSGANVLTF. CDR3 sequence (DNA): TGTGCCTGGACAGGCTTAAGCTCTGGGGCCAACGTCCTGACTTTC. The full variable domain, with the rest looked up from reference TRBV30 and TRBJ2-6, is SQTIHQWPATLVQPVGSPLSLECTVEGTSNPNLYWYRQAAGRGLQLLFYSVGIGQISSEVPQNLSASRPQDRQFILSSKKLLLSDSGFYLCAWTGLSSGANVLTFGAGSRLTVL.

This clonotype was counted at least ten times. The chain couples TRBV27 to TRBJ1-4; the match to TRBD1 covers 7 bases. The trim removed 4 bases at V and 12 bases at J, leaving 5 bases unmatched. The CDR3 contains 12 residues. The germline V gene encodes CDR1 MNHEY and CDR2 SMNVEV (reference sequence). CDR3 in amino acids: CASSSLTGQLFF. The DNA for the CDR3 is TGTGCCAGCAGTTCCCTGACAGGGCAACTGTTTTTT.

This clonotype was seen a few times. The chain has TRBV24-1 and TRBJ2-1; no clear D. Germline V CDR1 and CDR2: KGHDR, SFDVKD. CDR3 length equals 17 residues. Trimming removed 3 bases from V and 1 base from J, with 15 bases in between. The CDR3 loop is CATSDPGPARSYNEQFF. Written as DNA, the CDR3 is TGTGCCACCAGTGATCCCGGACCAGCTAGGTCCTACAATGAGCAGTTCTTC.

This clonotype was found many times. The rearrangement uses TRBV11-2 and TRBJ2-5; no firm D call. The germline V gene has CDR1 SGHAT and CDR2 FQNNGV. The CDR3 is 15 residues long. V dropped 0 bases and J dropped 7 bases, with 15 bases sitting between them. The CDR3 region has the DNA TGTGCCAGCAGCTTAGAATCCGGGTCCCACGGGACCCAGTACTTC. Encoded protein: CASSLESGSHGTQYF.

The chain has TRBV11-3 and TRBJ2-1; D gene unclear. The CDR3 has 12 amino acids. Trimming removed 4 bases from V and 10 bases from J, with 11 bases in between. Germline assignment: CDR1 SGHNT and CDR2 YENEEA. The CDR3 bases are TGTGCCAGCAGCTCTATAGGTAACGAGCAGTTCTTC. Its protein product is CASSSIGNEQFF.

The sample holds a few counts of this clonotype. The gene calls are TRBV5-1 and TRBJ2-5; 7 bases line up with TRBD2. CDR3 length equals 16 residues. V gave up 0 bases and J gave up 4 bases; unmatched junction bases: 9. Germline values: CDR1 SGHRS, CDR2 YFSETQ. The CDR3 spells CASSLVPAGTRETQYF. The CDR3 bases are TGCGCCAGCAGCTTGGTTCCAGCGGGGACTCGAGAGACCCAGTACTTC.